The entry below gives a single TCR beta chain sequence along with its context. The antigen remains undetermined. Donors, without exception, were Caucasian adults residing in Nashville, Tennessee. The repertoire was sequenced with immunoSEQ multiplex PCR; TCRdb's copy has only in-frame clones and lacks some. The sample consists of 2 million to 2.5 million clones, approximately 96% of them appearing once. These data come from a study of shared clonotypes between healthy human individuals. V was trimmed by 4 bases and J by 0 bases, leaving 6 bases between them. The CDR3 is made up of 12 amino acids. The germline gives CDR1 GTSNPN, CDR2 SVGIG (reference sequence). General study findings and limits: Sequencing depth was expected to influence donor clonotype sharing. Clonotypes shared by all four sorted-subset donors had higher generation probabilities than non-shared clonotypes.

The source of this sequence is a man aged 18 to 30 in good health. The sequenced sample consisted of naive CD4+ T cells sorted from blood. Subset of the sample: CD45RA+ positively selected. The chain recombines TRBV30 with TRBJ1-2; D perhaps matches TRBD1 (5 bases). The CDR3 coding sequence is TGTGCCTGGATAGGGGCTAACTATGGCTACACCTTC. Protein: CAWIGANYGYTF.